The 8 T cell receptor beta chains below were found in one sample sequenced in a study of cytomegalovirus exposure and HLA in healthy donors. The assay was immunoSEQ multiplex PCR, and TCRdb's table has in-frame clones only and misses some. In the table there are 190,000 or so clones, 84% of which are singletons. Specimen: PBMCs. The receptors derive from a woman between 25 and 40 years old in good health and CMV-seropositive.

This clone was recorded only once. This chain uses TRBV6-1 with TRBJ2-7; TRBD2 aligns across 9 bases. The CDR3 has 14 residues. Germline V CDR1 and CDR2: MNHNS, SASEGT. After removal of 8 bases from V and 1 base from J, the junction contained 6 bases not matched to a gene. CDR3 protein: CASAPLAGSYEQYF. The DNA of the CDR3 is TGTGCCAGCGCCCCCCTAGCGGGATCCTACGAGCAGTACTTC.

This chain uses TRBV19 with TRBJ1-2; D ambiguous. The CDR3 has 13 amino acids. The V and J ends lost 3 bases and 3 bases respectively, with 8 bases between them. Per the germline V gene, CDR1 is LNHDA and CDR2 is SQIVND (reference sequence). The CDR3 nucleotides read TGTGCCAGTAGTATGGAGGACTACTATGGCTACACCTTC. Encoded protein: CASSMEDYYGYTF.

This rearrangement joins TRBV5-6 to TRBJ2-7; TRBD2 agrees at 7 bases. The CDR3 has 15 residues. V shed 2 bases and J 4 bases; nucleotides not matched to a gene: 9. Germline V lookup: CDR1 SGHDT, CDR2 YYEEEE. CDR3 DNA sequence: TGTGCCAGCAGCTTTGAAAGGTTGCGGGAGTACGAGCAGTACTTC. Translating gives CASSFERLREYEQYF.

The V gene is TRBV27, the J gene TRBJ1-1; D remains ambiguous. Germline CDR1 MNHEY, CDR2 SMNVEV (reference sequence). V was trimmed by 7 bases and J by 5 bases, leaving 11 bases between them. The CDR3 is made up of 12 amino acids. CDR3 sequence reads: CASNSVGTEAFF. The CDR3 DNA follows: TGTGCCAGCAACAGTGTCGGTACTGAAGCTTTCTTT.

The V and J genes are TRBV7-8 and TRBJ2-1; 11 nucleotides line up with TRBD1. Unmatched junction bases numbered 10, after V lost 3 bases and J lost 6 bases. Germline-derived CDR1 and CDR2 are SGHVS and FQNEAQ. The CDR3 length is 17 residues. CDR3 in DNA: TGTGCCAGCAGCTTTTTCGGTGGGACAGGGGGAGGCAATGAGCAGTTCTTC. It yields the protein CASSFFGGTGGGNEQFF.

This sequence joins TRBV6-5 and TRBJ2-7; 8 positions match TRBD2. Germline V gives CDR1 MNHEY, CDR2 SVGAGI. This CDR3 has 14 residues. V shed 6 bases and J 2 bases; nucleotides not matched to a gene: 6. The CDR3 nucleotides read TGTGCCAGCAGGCAAAAGCGGGAGCCCTACGAGCAGTACTTC. Residues: CASRQKREPYEQYF.

This chain joins TRBV14 and TRBJ2-7, with D maybe TRBD1 (6 bases). Germline loops: CDR1 SGHDN, CDR2 FVKESK. V was cut by 2 bases and J by 4 bases, with 12 bases left in between. This CDR3 has 14 residues. The CDR3 region has the DNA TGTGCCAGCAGCCAACTGGACAGCTTTTACGAGCAGTACTTC. Its translation: CASSQLDSFYEQYF.

The chain recombines TRBV29-1 with TRBJ1-3; 9 bases match TRBD1. Per the germline V gene, CDR1 is SQVTM and CDR2 is ANQGSEA. Trimming cost V 7 bases and J 3 bases; bases outside gene matches: 7. CDR3 length equals 14 residues. CDR3 residues: CSGTTGGFGNTIYF. The CDR3 nucleotides read TGCAGCGGGACCACAGGGGGCTTTGGAAACACCATATATTTT. Together with reference TRBV29-1 and TRBJ1-3, the CDR3 gives the full variable domain: SAVISQKPSRDICQRGTSLTIQCQVDSQVTMMFWYRQQPGQSLTLIATANQGSEATYESGFVIDKFPISRPNLTFSTLTVSNMSPEDSSIYLCSGTTGGFGNTIYFGEGSWLTVV.